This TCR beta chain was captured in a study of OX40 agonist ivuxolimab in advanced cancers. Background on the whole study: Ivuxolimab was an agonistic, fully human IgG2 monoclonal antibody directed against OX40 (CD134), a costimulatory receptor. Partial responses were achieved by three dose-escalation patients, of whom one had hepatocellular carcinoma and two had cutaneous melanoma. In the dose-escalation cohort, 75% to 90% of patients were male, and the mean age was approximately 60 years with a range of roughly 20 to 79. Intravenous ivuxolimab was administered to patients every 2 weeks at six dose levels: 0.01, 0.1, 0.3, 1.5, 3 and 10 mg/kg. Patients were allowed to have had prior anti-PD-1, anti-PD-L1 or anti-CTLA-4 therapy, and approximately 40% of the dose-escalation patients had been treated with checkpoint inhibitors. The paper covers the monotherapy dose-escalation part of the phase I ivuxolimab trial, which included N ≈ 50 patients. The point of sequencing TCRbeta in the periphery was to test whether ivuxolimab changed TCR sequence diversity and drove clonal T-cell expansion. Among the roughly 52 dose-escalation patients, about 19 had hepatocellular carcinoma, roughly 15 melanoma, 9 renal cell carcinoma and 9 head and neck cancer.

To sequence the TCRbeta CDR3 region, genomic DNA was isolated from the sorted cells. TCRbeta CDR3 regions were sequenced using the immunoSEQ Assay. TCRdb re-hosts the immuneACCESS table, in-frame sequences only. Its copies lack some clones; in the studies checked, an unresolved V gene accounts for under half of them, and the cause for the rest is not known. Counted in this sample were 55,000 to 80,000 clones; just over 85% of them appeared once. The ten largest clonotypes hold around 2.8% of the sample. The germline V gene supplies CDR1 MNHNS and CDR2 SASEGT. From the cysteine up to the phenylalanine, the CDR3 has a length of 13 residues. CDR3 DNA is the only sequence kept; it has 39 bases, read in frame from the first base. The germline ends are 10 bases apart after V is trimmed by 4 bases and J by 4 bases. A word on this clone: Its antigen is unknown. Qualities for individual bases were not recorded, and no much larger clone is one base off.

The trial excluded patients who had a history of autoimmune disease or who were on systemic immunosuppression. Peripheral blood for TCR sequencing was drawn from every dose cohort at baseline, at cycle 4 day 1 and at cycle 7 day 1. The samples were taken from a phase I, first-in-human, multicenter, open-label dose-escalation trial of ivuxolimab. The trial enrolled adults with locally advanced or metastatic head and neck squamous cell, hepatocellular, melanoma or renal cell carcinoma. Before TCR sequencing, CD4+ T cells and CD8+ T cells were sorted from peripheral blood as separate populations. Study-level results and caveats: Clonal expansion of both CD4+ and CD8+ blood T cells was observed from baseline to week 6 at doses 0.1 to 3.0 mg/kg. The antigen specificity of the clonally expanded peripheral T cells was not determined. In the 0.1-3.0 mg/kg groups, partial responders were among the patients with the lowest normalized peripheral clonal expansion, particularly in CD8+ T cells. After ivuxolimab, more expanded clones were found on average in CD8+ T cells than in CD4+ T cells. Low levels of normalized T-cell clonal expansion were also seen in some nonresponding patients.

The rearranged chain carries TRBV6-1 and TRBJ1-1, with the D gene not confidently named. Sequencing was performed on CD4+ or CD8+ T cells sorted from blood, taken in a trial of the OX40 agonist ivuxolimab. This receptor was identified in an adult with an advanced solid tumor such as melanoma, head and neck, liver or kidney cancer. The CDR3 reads CASSVQEGTEAFF. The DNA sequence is TGTGCCAGCAGTGTTCAAGAGGGCACTGAAGCTTTCTTT.